This is a list of T cell receptor beta chains from one sample in a study of blood T cell repertoires in COVID-19. The protocol was immunoSEQ multiplex PCR, while the TCRdb copy is restricted to in-frame clones and leaves out a portion. The repertoire consists of 350,000 to 400,000 clones, with around 89% occurring once and the leading ten covering approximately 1%. Sequencing was done on a sample of PBMCs or T cells enriched from blood (not recorded which). These receptors all stem from a woman between 25 and 40 years old with acute COVID-19. Each CDR3 is given with its conserved first and last residue. The order of the fields is J gene, D gene, V gene, clone size, CDR3 protein, CDR3 DNA. D genes are given only for firm matches. Only some rows state a clone size, as once, few, many or a class for expanded clones.

j_call: TRBJ1-2; d_call: TRBD1; v_call: TRBV28; clone_size: -; cdr3_aa: CASSYGQGAGWGYTF; cdr3_nt: TGTGCCAGCAGTTACGGACAGGGGGCGGGATGGGGCTACACCTTC
j_call: TRBJ2-7; d_call: TRBD1; v_call: TRBV20-1; clone_size: -; cdr3_aa: CSSGQAEQYF; cdr3_nt: TGCAGTTCAGGACAGGCCGAGCAGTACTTC
j_call: TRBJ1-1; d_call: -; v_call: TRBV7-2; clone_size: -; cdr3_aa: CASSLERQSTEAFF; cdr3_nt: TGTGCCAGCAGCTTAGAGAGGCAGAGCACTGAAGCTTTCTTT
j_call: TRBJ2-3; d_call: TRBD2; v_call: TRBV4-1; clone_size: -; cdr3_aa: CASSVWTSYSADTQYF; cdr3_nt: TGCGCCAGCAGCGTCTGGACTAGCTACTCGGCAGATACGCAGTATTTT
j_call: TRBJ1-6; d_call: -; v_call: TRBV5-7; clone_size: -; cdr3_aa: CASSRGTGRSPLHF; cdr3_nt: TGTGCCAGCAGCCGGGGGACCGGGAGGTCACCCCTCCACTTT
j_call: TRBJ1-5; d_call: -; v_call: TRBV5-1; clone_size: -; cdr3_aa: CASSPDGLNQPQHF; cdr3_nt: TGCGCCAGCAGCCCGGACGGACTCAATCAGCCCCAGCATTTT
j_call: TRBJ1-4; d_call: TRBD1; v_call: TRBV25-1; clone_size: -; cdr3_aa: CASSDWGQGDEKLFF; cdr3_nt: TGTGCCAGCAGTGATTGGGGACAGGGTGATGAAAAACTGTTTTTT
j_call: TRBJ1-6; d_call: -; v_call: TRBV6-1; clone_size: -; cdr3_aa: CASSDVGRARMNSPLHF; cdr3_nt: TGTGCCAGCAGTGACGTAGGGAGGGCTAGGATGAACTCACCCCTCCACTTT
j_call: TRBJ2-7; d_call: -; v_call: TRBV10-3; clone_size: -; cdr3_aa: CAISPVANEQYF; cdr3_nt: TGTGCCATCAGTCCCGTCGCGAATGAGCAGTACTTC
j_call: TRBJ2-1; d_call: -; v_call: TRBV6-2/TRBV6-3; clone_size: -; cdr3_aa: CASSSRLAGPNEQFF; cdr3_nt: TGTGCCAGCAGTAGTAGATTGGCAGGGCCCAATGAGCAGTTCTTC
j_call: TRBJ2-1; d_call: -; v_call: TRBV28; clone_size: -; cdr3_aa: CASSLLGAGVVNEQFF; cdr3_nt: TGTGCCAGCAGTTTACTTGGTGCCGGGGTAGTCAATGAGCAGTTCTTC
j_call: TRBJ1-1; d_call: -; v_call: TRBV5-3; clone_size: -; cdr3_aa: CARSGRVTEAFF; cdr3_nt: TGTGCCAGAAGCGGCAGGGTCACTGAAGCTTTCTTT
j_call: TRBJ1-2; d_call: TRBD1; v_call: TRBV7-8; clone_size: -; cdr3_aa: CASSTRPGVYRGPLRWYTF; cdr3_nt: TGTGCCAGCAGCACACGACCAGGTGTATATAGGGGGCCGCTAAGGTGGTACACCTTC
j_call: TRBJ1-5; d_call: -; v_call: TRBV3-1/TRBV3-2; clone_size: -; cdr3_aa: CASSQDPQGSRKHF; cdr3_nt: TGTGCCAGCAGTCAAGATCCCCAGGGCTCCCGTAAGCATTTT
j_call: TRBJ2-6; d_call: -; v_call: TRBV28; clone_size: -; cdr3_aa: CASSLGTSGANVLTF; cdr3_nt: TGTGCCAGCAGTTTAGGGACATCTGGGGCCAACGTCCTGACTTTC
j_call: TRBJ1-2; d_call: -; v_call: TRBV4-1; clone_size: -; cdr3_aa: CASSQGAGTDYGYTF; cdr3_nt: TGCGCCAGCAGCCAAGGGGCAGGAACCGACTATGGCTACACCTTC
j_call: TRBJ1-6; d_call: -; v_call: TRBV5-1; clone_size: -; cdr3_aa: CASTLGRETSPLHF; cdr3_nt: TGCGCCAGCACCCTGGGACGGGAGACTTCACCCCTCCACTTT
j_call: TRBJ2-7; d_call: TRBD1; v_call: TRBV7-3; clone_size: -; cdr3_aa: CASSPTGPTSYEQYF; cdr3_nt: TGTGCCAGCAGCCCGACAGGGCCCACGTCCTACGAGCAGTACTTC
j_call: TRBJ2-7; d_call: TRBD2; v_call: TRBV30; clone_size: once; cdr3_aa: CAWSWGTGTSTYEQYF; cdr3_nt: TGTGCCTGGAGTTGGGGTACCGGGACTAGTACATACGAGCAGTACTTC
j_call: TRBJ2-1; d_call: -; v_call: TRBV3-1/TRBV3-2; clone_size: -; cdr3_aa: CATKGVESYNEQFF; cdr3_nt: TGTGCCACCAAGGGGGTAGAGTCCTACAATGAGCAGTTCTTC
j_call: TRBJ1-5; d_call: -; v_call: TRBV10-3; clone_size: -; cdr3_aa: CAISDPGSQPQHF; cdr3_nt: TGTGCCATCAGTGATCCAGGGTCTCAGCCCCAGCATTTT
j_call: TRBJ2-7; d_call: TRBD1; v_call: TRBV2; clone_size: -; cdr3_aa: CASSELRTGTYEQYF; cdr3_nt: TGTGCCAGCAGTGAACTTCGGACAGGGACCTACGAGCAGTACTTC
j_call: TRBJ2-1; d_call: TRBD2; v_call: TRBV24-1; clone_size: -; cdr3_aa: CATSDPREASGPYNEQFF; cdr3_nt: TGTGCCACCAGTGATCCACGGGAGGCTAGCGGGCCTTACAATGAGCAGTTCTTC
j_call: TRBJ2-7; d_call: TRBD1; v_call: TRBV2; clone_size: -; cdr3_aa: CASRDSGTGAYEQYF; cdr3_nt: TGTGCCAGCAGGGACTCCGGGACAGGGGCATACGAGCAGTACTTC
j_call: TRBJ1-2; d_call: -; v_call: TRBV18; clone_size: -; cdr3_aa: CASSPDRGALYGYTF; cdr3_nt: TGTGCCAGCTCACCGGACAGAGGCGCGCTTTATGGCTACACCTTC
j_call: TRBJ2-7; d_call: -; v_call: TRBV19; clone_size: once; cdr3_aa: CASSPRRGVSYEQYF; cdr3_nt: TGTGCCAGTAGCCCACGGCGGGGAGTCTCCTACGAGCAGTACTTC
j_call: TRBJ1-5; d_call: TRBD1; v_call: TRBV12-5; clone_size: once; cdr3_aa: CASGLGQNNQPQHF; cdr3_nt: TGTGCTAGTGGGCTGGGACAGAACAATCAGCCCCAGCATTTT
j_call: TRBJ1-2; d_call: TRBD1; v_call: TRBV19; clone_size: -; cdr3_aa: CASRSGTGRANYGYTF; cdr3_nt: TGTGCCAGTAGATCCGGGACAGGGAGGGCTAACTATGGCTACACCTTC
j_call: TRBJ1-3; d_call: -; v_call: TRBV11-2; clone_size: -; cdr3_aa: CASTSLQVGNTIYF; cdr3_nt: TGTGCCAGCACCTCTTTACAAGTGGGAAACACCATATATTTT
j_call: TRBJ1-3; d_call: -; v_call: TRBV12-3/TRBV12-4; clone_size: -; cdr3_aa: CASSHTIGNTIYF; cdr3_nt: TGTGCCAGCAGCCACACAATTGGAAACACCATATATTTT
j_call: TRBJ1-1; d_call: TRBD1; v_call: TRBV6-5; clone_size: once; cdr3_aa: CAGRQGANTEAFF; cdr3_nt: TGTGCCGGCCGCCAGGGGGCGAACACTGAAGCTTTCTTT
j_call: TRBJ2-4; d_call: -; v_call: TRBV2; clone_size: -; cdr3_aa: CASSGALNIQYF; cdr3_nt: TGTGCCAGCAGTGGGGCATTAAACATTCAGTACTTC
j_call: TRBJ1-5; d_call: TRBD1; v_call: TRBV7-9; clone_size: once; cdr3_aa: CASSRQGGRNQPQHF; cdr3_nt: TGTGCCAGCAGCCGACAGGGAGGCCGCAATCAGCCCCAGCATTTT
j_call: TRBJ1-5; d_call: -; v_call: TRBV23-1; clone_size: once; cdr3_aa: CASSQSTGYDNQPQHF; cdr3_nt: TGCGCCAGCAGTCAATCGACAGGCTATGACAATCAGCCCCAGCATTTT
j_call: TRBJ1-2; d_call: -; v_call: TRBV11-3; clone_size: -; cdr3_aa: CASSLGALGYGYTF; cdr3_nt: TGTGCCAGCAGCTTAGGGGCCCTGGGCTATGGCTACACCTTC
j_call: TRBJ2-3; d_call: TRBD2; v_call: TRBV18; clone_size: -; cdr3_aa: CASSPGNRLAGGHDTQYF; cdr3_nt: TGTGCCAGCTCCCCCGGAAATCGACTAGCGGGGGGGCACGATACGCAGTATTTT
j_call: TRBJ2-7; d_call: TRBD1; v_call: TRBV9; clone_size: -; cdr3_aa: CASSASTGAAYEQYF; cdr3_nt: TGTGCCAGCAGCGCTTCAACAGGGGCCGCCTACGAGCAGTACTTC
j_call: TRBJ2-7; d_call: TRBD1; v_call: TRBV9; clone_size: -; cdr3_aa: CASNQGESYEQYF; cdr3_nt: TGTGCCAGCAATCAGGGGGAGTCCTACGAGCAGTACTTC
j_call: TRBJ1-1; d_call: -; v_call: TRBV4-1; clone_size: -; cdr3_aa: CASSHKPGDNTEAFF; cdr3_nt: TGCGCCAGCAGCCATAAACCCGGGGATAACACTGAAGCTTTCTTT
j_call: TRBJ1-2; d_call: -; v_call: TRBV19; clone_size: once; cdr3_aa: CASKPYDSYGYTF; cdr3_nt: TGTGCCAGTAAACCCTATGACAGCTATGGCTACACCTTC
j_call: TRBJ2-4; d_call: TRBD1; v_call: TRBV5-1; clone_size: -; cdr3_aa: CASSVTGVGNIQYF; cdr3_nt: TGCGCCAGCAGCGTGACAGGGGTTGGAAACATTCAGTACTTC
j_call: TRBJ2-7; d_call: TRBD1; v_call: TRBV2; clone_size: -; cdr3_aa: CASSPRGNEQYF; cdr3_nt: TGTGCCAGCAGTCCCAGGGGGAACGAGCAGTACTTC
j_call: TRBJ2-2; d_call: -; v_call: TRBV10-3; clone_size: -; cdr3_aa: CAIRDSRIGELFF; cdr3_nt: TGTGCCATCAGGGACAGTCGAATCGGGGAGCTGTTTTTT
j_call: TRBJ2-7; d_call: -; v_call: TRBV25-1; clone_size: -; cdr3_aa: CASTEAGEYEQYF; cdr3_nt: TGTGCCAGCACCGAAGCAGGGGAGTACGAGCAGTACTTC
j_call: TRBJ1-6; d_call: TRBD1; v_call: TRBV18; clone_size: -; cdr3_aa: CASSPDRGEISPLHF; cdr3_nt: TGTGCCAGCTCACCGGACAGGGGTGAGATTTCACCCCTCCACTTT
j_call: TRBJ2-7; d_call: -; v_call: TRBV2; clone_size: -; cdr3_aa: CASRDSSYEQYF; cdr3_nt: TGTGCCAGCAGGGACAGCTCCTACGAGCAGTACTTC